Listed below are T cell receptor beta chains from one sample, sequenced in a study of glioma-infiltrating T cells. TCRdb analysed the multiplex PCR reads with MiXCR anew, one entry per CDR3 protein. The table shows around 130,000 distinct CDR3 sequences, with about 25% occurring only once. The sequencing sample was made of glioma tissue, nonneoplastic brain tissue, or PBMCs (not recorded which). The source is a human donor with low-grade glioma or glioblastoma, undergoing nonglioma brain surgery, or in good health (not recorded which). Both conserved end residues are part of each CDR3. D genes are given only for firm matches. Clone size is not always given. Where it is, it says once, few, many or a class for expanded clones.

J,D,size,V,length,DNA,CDR3
TRBJ2-5,NA,many,TRBV27,13,TGTGCCAGCAGCCCGGGAGAGCAAGAGACCCAGTACTTC,CASSPGEQETQYF
TRBJ2-1,TRBD2,few,TRBV5-1,15,TGCGCCAGCAGCTTGATGGCGGGGGGGCAGAGTGAGCAGTTCTTC,CASSLMAGGQSEQFF
TRBJ2-2,NA,few,TRBV4-1,11,TGCGCCAGCAGCCAGACCGGGGAGCTGTTTTTT,CASSQTGELFF
TRBJ1-1,NA,NA,TRBV25-1,14,TGTGCCAGCAGTGAATATAACGGGGGGACTGAAGCTTTCTTT,CASSEYNGGTEAFF
TRBJ2-1,TRBD1,few,TRBV4-1,16,TGCGCCAGCAGCCTCTCCGGGGGACAGGGGTACAATGAGCAGTTCTTC,CASSLSGGQGYNEQFF
TRBJ1-2,TRBD1,once,TRBV12-3/TRBV12-4,15,TGTGCCAGCAGCCACGGACAGGGAGCTAACTATGGCTACACCTTC,CASSHGQGANYGYTF
TRBJ2-3,TRBD2,few,TRBV7-9,14,TGTGCCAGCAGCGCGGGGGGGTTTTTTGATACGCAGTATTTT,CASSAGGFFDTQYF
TRBJ2-3,TRBD2,NA,TRBV28,16,TGTGCCAGCCCCGTTAGCGGGGGGGCCCTTACTGATACGCAGTATTTT,CASPVSGGALTDTQYF
TRBJ1-1,NA,few,TRBV2,12,TGTGCCAGCTACGGTGAGAACACTGAAGCTTTCTTT,CASYGENTEAFF
TRBJ1-5,NA,NA,TRBV19,14,TGTGCCAGTAGTCCCCAGCATAGCAATCAGCCCCAGCATTTT,CASSPQHSNQPQHF
TRBJ1-1,TRBD1,few,TRBV29-1,13,TGCAGCGGTTCTGACAGGGAGGTATCTGAAGCTTTCTTT,CSGSDREVSEAFF
TRBJ2-3,TRBD1,many,TRBV6-2/TRBV6-3,15,TGTGCCAGCAGCACCACCGGGACAGGCGCCGATACGCAGTATTTT,CASSTTGTGADTQYF
TRBJ2-3,TRBD1,NA,TRBV29-1,19,TGCAGCGTTGAAAACCCAGGGACAGGACAGGGGGCCCTCACAGATACGCAGTATTTT,CSVENPGTGQGALTDTQYF